This TCR beta chain was profiled in a study of regulatory and conventional T cells in RAG deficiency. On this clone: Antigen: not known.

The germline V gene has CDR1 SGHTA and CDR2 FQGTGA. This CDR3 contains 15 residues. The germline V and J ends were trimmed by 3 bases and 2 bases, with 14 bases remaining between them. Measured with immunoSEQ multiplex PCR; TCRdb has only the in-frame clones, and not every one. The data show 45,000 or so clones, over 80% seen once. The sorted conventional CD4+ T cells were CD25-low and CD127-high, with genomic DNA sequenced. Study findings and constraints: Omenn CD25-high CD127-low cells may be activated cells, not true Tregs. Shannon entropy was markedly lower and Simpson indices higher in RAG-deficient patients than control T-cell subsets. In Omenn syndrome, Treg and Tconv repertoires overlapped >85%.

The sample was also linked to a second study, of regulatory T cells. From that second work: Amplification used 52 TRBV primers and 13 TRBJ primers.

The chain is built from TRBV7-3 and TRBJ2-7; D gene uncertain. Sequenced sample: CD4+ effector T cells sorted from blood. This receptor was taken from a human donor in good health. Written as DNA, the CDR3 is TGTGCCAGCAGCTTGGGCGGAGAATCCCCCTACGAGCAGTACTTC. This gives the protein CASSLGGESPYEQYF.